This TCR beta chain was observed in a study of cytomegalovirus exposure and HLA in healthy donors. This clone was observed once. Its antigen is not known. The method was immunoSEQ multiplex PCR; TCRdb's version includes in-frame clones alone and lacks a portion of them. In the table there are approximately 150,000 clones, 86% of which are singletons. Study-level points and caveats: Confirmation was obtained in vitro that a few CMV-associated chains are specific for CMV antigens. There were under 200 TCR beta chains listed as cytomegalovirus-associated. Many donors shared some public TCRs, even though most TCR sequences were rare.

This clonotype was obtained from a man between 18 and 35 years old in good health and CMV-seropositive. Material for sequencing was PBMCs.

Here the CDR3 reads CATPRASNTGELFF. CDR3 DNA: TGCGCCACCCCCAGGGCCTCGAACACCGGGGAGCTGTTTTTT. The chain is built from TRBV4-3 and TRBJ2-2, with D possibly being TRBD1 (5 bases). This CDR3 contains 14 residues. V was shortened by 10 bases and J by 0 bases, with 12 bases between the two germline ends. Germline V gives CDR1 LGHNA, CDR2 YSLEER.